In this sample, the clone carrying this T cell receptor (beta chain) turned up a few times. This sample was included in a study of radiotherapy plus CTLA-4 blockade in lung cancer. For the study at large: For approximately 19% of patients, objective responses occurred, and about 30% had disease control.

The CDR3 sequence is 13 residues long. Germline lookup yields CDR1 SEHNR and CDR2 FQNEAQ (reference sequence). The ends were cut back, 6 bases at V and 4 bases at J, with 13 bases in the middle. The protocol was immunoSEQ multiplex PCR, while the TCRdb copy is restricted to in-frame clones and leaves out a portion. This sample carries 56,000 or so clones, roughly four fifths of them seen once, and the ten largest clones take roughly 15%. The input for sequencing was peripheral blood, taken from a patient treated with radiotherapy plus ipilimumab. The genes are TRBV7-9 and TRBJ2-7, with D possibly being TRBD1 (5 bases). The receptor was isolated from a human donor with non-small cell lung cancer who had a complete response to radiotherapy plus ipilimumab. The CDR3 DNA sequence: TGTGCCAGCAGACCCTCAGGGAATTACGAGCAGTACGTC. This sequence encodes CASRPSGNYEQYV.